A single sample gave rise to the 13 T cell receptor beta chains below, sequenced in a study of blood T cell repertoires in COVID-19. Some clones are missing from TCRdb's copy, which holds only in-frame ones; the method was immunoSEQ multiplex PCR. The sample contains roughly 40,000 clones, roughly 88% of which appear only once. The specimen was peripheral blood. These receptors were collected from a human donor in a cohort sampled during active COVID-19.

The chain employs TRBV11-1 and TRBJ2-1, with D maybe TRBD1 (6 bases). This CDR3 comprises 13 residues. Germline V gene data show CDR1 as SGHAT and CDR2 as FQDESV (reference sequence). V was pared by 1 base and J by 9 bases, with 10 bases between. The CDR3 protein is CASSLVGGSEQFF. As DNA, the CDR3 is TGTGCCAGCAGCTTAGTAGGGGGAAGTGAGCAGTTCTTC.

The chain joins TRBV7-3 to TRBJ2-1, with 13 bases that match TRBD2. The CDR3 is made up of 15 amino acids. V was clipped by 4 bases and J by 8 bases; unmatched bases: 5. Germline assignment: CDR1 SGHTA and CDR2 FQGTGA. The CDR3 sequence: CASSWTSGRNYEQFF. The DNA for the CDR3 is TGTGCCAGCAGCTGGACTAGCGGGAGAAACTATGAGCAGTTCTTC. Complete variable domain (other parts from reference TRBV7-3 and TRBJ2-1): GAGVSQTPSNKVTEKGKYVELRCDPISGHTALYWYRQSLGQGPEFLIYFQGTGAADDSGLPNDRFFAVRPEGSVSTLKIQRTERGDSAVYLCASSWTSGRNYEQFFGPGTRLTVL.

The V call is TRBV11-3, the J call TRBJ2-2; 7 bases map to TRBD2. Per germline, CDR1 SGHNT and CDR2 YENEEA. With V trimmed by 5 bases and J by 2 bases, 11 bases remained unmatched. This CDR3 has 17 amino acids. In DNA form, the CDR3 reads TGTGCCAGCAGCGGAAGAGGGGCTAGCGGTAACACCGGGGAGCTGTTTTTT. Amino acid sequence: CASSGRGASGNTGELFF.

The chain uses TRBV2 and TRBJ1-6, with D possibly being TRBD1 (5 bases). V was shortened by 7 bases and J by 11 bases, with 18 bases between the two germline ends. Germline CDR1 SNHLY, CDR2 FYNNEI. This CDR3 is 14 amino acids long. CDR3 residues: CASNVRGGQPPLHF. The DNA of the CDR3 is TGTGCCAGCAACGTGAGGGGAGGCCAACCACCCCTCCACTTT.

J is TRBJ2-3 and V is TRBV5-6; D not certain. Germline CDR1 SGHDT, CDR2 YYEEEE. The CDR3 runs to 14 residues. Trimming removed 0 bases from V and 2 bases from J, with 7 bases in between. The CDR3 DNA reads TGTGCCAGCAGCTTGGGAGTTCTCACAGATACGCAGTATTTT. This codes for CASSLGVLTDTQYF.

The gene calls are TRBV5-6 and TRBJ1-2; TRBD1 agrees at 7 bases. The J segment lost 4 bases and the V segment lost 3 bases, leaving 9 bases of the junction unmatched. This CDR3 is 15 amino acids long. The germline V gene has CDR1 SGHDT and CDR2 YYEEEE. CDR3 in amino acids: CASSSTFHRGYGYTF. For the CDR3, the DNA is TGTGCCAGCAGCTCCACGTTCCACAGGGGCTATGGCTACACCTTC.

The chain recombines TRBV18 with TRBJ1-1, with D possibly being TRBD1 (6 bases). Trimming removed 8 bases from V and 0 bases from J, with 13 bases in between. CDR1 is KGHSH and CDR2 is LQKENI in the germline V gene. CDR3 length: 14 amino acids. The CDR3 loop reads CASAKGVMNTEAFF. CDR3 sequence (DNA): TGTGCCAGCGCCAAGGGGGTAATGAACACTGAAGCTTTCTTT.

This clone was seen just once. The gene calls are TRBV5-1 and TRBJ2-1, with a possible D match to TRBD2 (6 bases). CDR3 length: 14 residues. Germline V gene lookup returns CDR1 SGHRS and CDR2 YFSETQ. Trimming shortened V by 4 bases and J by 0 bases, and 8 bases separated the two germline ends. CDR3 residues: CASSPSVSYNEQFF. The CDR3 DNA reads as TGCGCCAGCAGCCCTAGCGTCTCCTACAATGAGCAGTTCTTC.

This chain connects TRBV4-2 to TRBJ2-2; TRBD2 matches 9 bases. V lost 4 bases to trimming and J lost 4 bases; unmatched junction nucleotides: 7. Germline V gene lookup returns CDR1 LGHNA and CDR2 YNFKEQ. This CDR3 comprises 16 residues. CDR3 region: CASSRGGGRGTGELFF. The CDR3 DNA follows: TGTGCCAGCAGCCGCGGGGGGGGAAGGGGCACCGGGGAGCTGTTTTTT.

This chain joins TRBV9 and TRBJ2-3; TRBD2 matches 8 bases. The V gene end was trimmed by 4 bases and the J gene end by 4 bases; junction bases not matched to a gene: 5. Germline V gives CDR1 SGDLS, CDR2 YYNGEE. This CDR3 is built from 14 residues. The CDR3 reads CASSNYGGADTQYF. Here the CDR3 DNA reads TGTGCCAGCAGCAATTACGGGGGGGCAGATACGCAGTATTTT.

The chain employs TRBV6-4 and TRBJ2-2; unclear D gene. The V gene's germline CDR1 is MRHNA and CDR2 SNTAGT. The CDR3 has 16 amino acids. Trimming shortened V by 5 bases and J by 2 bases, and 15 bases separated the two germline ends. The CDR3 protein is CASSPGTPRNTGELFF. The CDR3 DNA reads as TGTGCCAGCAGTCCAGGTACCCCGCGAAACACCGGGGAGCTGTTTTTT.

This clone was found a few times. The gene calls are TRBV30 and TRBJ1-3, with 7 bases lining up with TRBD1. This CDR3 comprises 14 residues. The junction had 3 bases not matched to a gene; V was cut back by 3 bases and J by 1 base. The germline CDR1 and CDR2 sequences are GTSNPN and SVGIG (reference sequence). CDR3 residues: CAWSQTGSGNTIYF. Written as DNA, the CDR3 is TGTGCCTGGAGCCAGACAGGGTCTGGAAACACCATATATTTT.

The gene calls are TRBV5-5 and TRBJ1-2; possibly TRBD1 for D (6 bases). From germline, CDR1 is SGHKS and CDR2 YYEKEE (reference sequence). Trimming stripped 4 bases from V and 2 bases from J, with 15 bases between. This CDR3 is 15 amino acids long. The CDR3 DNA follows: TGTGCCAGCAGCCCGGGTGGGGGCTTGAACTATGGCTACACCTTC. It codes for CASSPGGGLNYGYTF.